This TCR beta chain was captured by sequencing in a study of blood T cell repertoires in COVID-19. Study-wide background: Samples taken during acute and convalescent COVID-19 were collected in the United States, Italy and Spain. PBMCs, B-cell-depleted T cells, or T cells provided the cDNA or gDNA that made up the material.

Germline V CDR1 and CDR2: MGHRA, YSYEKL. The V and J ends lost 5 bases and 8 bases, in that order; junction bases with no gene match: 10. This CDR3 comprises 15 residues. As processed by the authors: Reference gene primer amplification yielded estimated nucleated cell counts. Clones were read by immunoSEQ multiplex PCR, and TCRdb kept only the in-frame ones, dropping some. V, J and clone size derive from that table, while D and trimming were established from the DNA sequence. The profile covers under 250,000 clones, with around nine tenths appearing a single time and 1.5% to 2% taken by the ten largest.

The J gene is TRBJ1-4, the V gene TRBV4-1, with TRBD1 matching over 8 bases. The sample was peripheral blood. The sequence came from a woman aged 55-69 years who had recovered from COVID-19. CDR3 bases: TGCGCCAGCAGCTACCGACAGGGGATGAGGGAAAAACTGTTTTTT. This encodes CASSYRQGMREKLFF.